This TCR beta chain is drawn from a study of T cell responses to AZD1222 COVID-19 vaccine. Background on the study: The analysis combined second doses at about 4 or about 12 weeks. Study outcomes and limitations: Spike-specific TCR breadth rose after two AZD1222 doses, and depth rose as well. Baseline seropositives among AZD1222 recipients totaled only 5 to 7.

V lost 5 bases, J lost 0 bases, and 10 bases stayed unmatched. Germline V gene data show CDR1 as SGHAT and CDR2 as FQNNGV. This CDR3 is 18 amino acids long. TCRdb's table, derived via immunoSEQ multiplex PCR, lists solely in-frame clones and lacks some. Of some 110,000 clones listed, about 92% were seen once; the top ten hold approximately 3.1%. Of note for this clone: The antigen remains unidentified.

The receptor's source is an adult in good health. The sequences come from peripheral blood, collected on day 0 of AZD1222 vaccination. The chain joins TRBV11-2 to TRBJ1-1; 12 bases fit TRBD1. CDR3 sequence: CASSPRDRGLRMNTEAFF. The CDR3 DNA follows: TGTGCCAGCAGCCCTCGGGACAGGGGGCTAAGGATGAACACTGAAGCTTTCTTT.